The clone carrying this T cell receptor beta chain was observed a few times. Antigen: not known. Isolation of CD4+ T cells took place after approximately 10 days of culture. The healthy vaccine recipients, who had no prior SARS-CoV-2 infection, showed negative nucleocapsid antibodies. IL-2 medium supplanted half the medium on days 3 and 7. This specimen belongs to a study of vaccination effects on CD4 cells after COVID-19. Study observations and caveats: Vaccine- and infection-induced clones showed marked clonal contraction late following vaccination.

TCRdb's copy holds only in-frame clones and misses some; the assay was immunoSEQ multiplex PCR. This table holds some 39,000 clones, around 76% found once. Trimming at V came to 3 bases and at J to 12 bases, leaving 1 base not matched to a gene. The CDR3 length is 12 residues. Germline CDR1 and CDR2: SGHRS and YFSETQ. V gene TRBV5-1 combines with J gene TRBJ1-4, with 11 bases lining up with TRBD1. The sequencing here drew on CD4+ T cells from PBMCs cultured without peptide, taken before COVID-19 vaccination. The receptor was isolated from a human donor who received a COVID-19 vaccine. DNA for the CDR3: TGCGCCAGCAGCTCGGGACAGGGGGAACTGTTTTTT. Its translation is CASSSGQGELFF.